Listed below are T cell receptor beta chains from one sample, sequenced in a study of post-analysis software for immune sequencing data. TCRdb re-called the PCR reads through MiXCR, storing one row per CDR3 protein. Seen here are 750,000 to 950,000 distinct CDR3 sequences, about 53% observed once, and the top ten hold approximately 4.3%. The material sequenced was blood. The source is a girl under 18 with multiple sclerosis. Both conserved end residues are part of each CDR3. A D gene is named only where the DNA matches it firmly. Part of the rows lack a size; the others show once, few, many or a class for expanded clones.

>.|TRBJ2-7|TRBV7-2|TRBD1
CASSWDRDEQYF
TGTGCCAGCAGTTGGGACAGGGACGAGCAGTACTTC
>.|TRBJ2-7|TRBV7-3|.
CASRSDRDSSYEQYF
TGTGCCAGCAGGTCGGACAGAGATAGCTCCTACGAGCAGTACTTC
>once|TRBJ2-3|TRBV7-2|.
CASSLVGGVTDTQYF
TGTGCCAGCAGCTTAGTAGGGGGGGTTACAGATACGCAGTATTTT
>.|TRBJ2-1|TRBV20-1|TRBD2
CSAPAGGNEQFF
TGCAGTGCGCCAGCGGGAGGGAATGAGCAGTTCTTC
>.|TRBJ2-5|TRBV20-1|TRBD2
CSARDTSGRGGETQYF
TGCAGTGCTAGAGATACTAGCGGGAGAGGTGGAGAGACCCAGTACTTC
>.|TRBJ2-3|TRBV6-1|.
CASSPGGNPDTQYF
TGTGCCAGCAGCCCAGGAGGGAATCCGGATACGCAGTATTTT
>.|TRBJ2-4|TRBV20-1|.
CSVGRGAKNIQYF
TGCAGTGTCGGTAGGGGGGCCAAAAACATTCAGTACTTC
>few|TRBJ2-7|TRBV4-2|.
CASSQGLEQYF
TGTGCCAGCAGCCAAGGGCTCGAGCAGTACTTC
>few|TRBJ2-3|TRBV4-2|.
CASSQEGGTQYF
TGTGCCAGCAGCCAAGAGGGCGGTACGCAGTATTTT
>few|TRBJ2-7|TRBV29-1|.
CSVGPQVRHGEQYF
TGCAGCGTTGGGCCGCAGGTACGACACGGCGAGCAGTACTTC
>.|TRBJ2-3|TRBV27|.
CASSLWTATDTQYF
TGTGCCAGCAGTCTCTGGACAGCGACAGATACGCAGTATTTT
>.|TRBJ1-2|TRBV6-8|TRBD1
CASHLTPDRGTF
TGTGCCAGCCATCTTACCCCCGACAGGGGCACCTTC
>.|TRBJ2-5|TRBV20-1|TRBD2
CSARGLAGDWETQYF
TGCAGTGCTAGGGGACTAGCGGGAGACTGGGAGACCCAGTACTTC
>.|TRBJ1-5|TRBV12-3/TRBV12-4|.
CASSKTTDQPQHF
TGTGCCAGCAGTAAGACCACGGACCAGCCCCAGCATTTT
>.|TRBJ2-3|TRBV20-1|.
CSVPPTSTDTQYF
TGCAGTGTGCCCCCTACAAGCACAGATACGCAGTATTTT
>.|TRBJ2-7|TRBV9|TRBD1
CASSLTDRDEQYF
TGTGCCAGCAGCCTTACCGACAGGGACGAGCAGTACTTC
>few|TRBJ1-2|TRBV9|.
CASSAGTGWGYTF
TGTGCCAGCAGTGCCGGGACCGGTTGGGGCTACACCTTC
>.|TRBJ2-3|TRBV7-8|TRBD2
CASSWTSHTQYF
TGTGCCAGCAGCTGGACTAGTCATACGCAGTATTTT
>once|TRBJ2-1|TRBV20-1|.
CSATTGEQTLAHLENEQFF
TGCAGTGCTACAACGGGGGAACAGACTTTGGCCCACCTAGAGAATGAGCAGTTCTTC
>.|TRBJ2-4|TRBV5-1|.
CARRRTAKNIQYF
TGCGCCAGGCGGAGGACGGCCAAAAACATTCAGTACTTC
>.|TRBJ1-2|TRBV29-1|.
CSVEGPLPDYGYTF
TGCAGCGTCGAGGGACCCCTGCCCGACTATGGCTACACCTTC
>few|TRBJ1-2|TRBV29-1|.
CSVGSSVNYGYTF
TGCAGCGTTGGGAGCTCAGTTAACTATGGCTACACCTTC
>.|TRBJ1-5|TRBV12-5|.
CASGSGEPQHF
TGTGCTAGTGGTTCAGGGGAGCCCCAGCATTTT
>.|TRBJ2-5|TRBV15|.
CATSRTSTGRKRTRETQYF
TGTGCCACCAGCAGAACCTCCACGGGGCGTAAGCGGACCCGAGAGACCCAGTACTTC
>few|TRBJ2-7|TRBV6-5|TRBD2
CASSRAKGLAGGYEQYF
TGTGCCAGCAGTCGCGCAAAAGGACTAGCGGGAGGCTACGAGCAGTACTTC
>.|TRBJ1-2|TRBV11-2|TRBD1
CASSTTDRTYGYTF
TGTGCCAGCAGCACAACGGACAGGACGTATGGCTACACCTTC
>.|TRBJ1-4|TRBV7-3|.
CASSPLGVANEKLFF
TGTGCCAGCAGCCCCCTAGGGGTCGCGAATGAAAAACTGTTTTTT
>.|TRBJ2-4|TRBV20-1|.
CSVDGGAKNIQYF
TGCAGTGTAGATGGGGGAGCCAAAAACATTCAGTACTTC
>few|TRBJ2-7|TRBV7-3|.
CASSIDSGYEQYF
TGTGCCAGCAGTATAGACAGTGGCTACGAGCAGTACTTC
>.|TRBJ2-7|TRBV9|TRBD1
CASSAGTGTGPYEQYF
TGTGCCAGCAGCGCGGGCACCGGGACAGGACCCTACGAGCAGTACTTC
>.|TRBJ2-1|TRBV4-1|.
CASSQDPGVVGNEQFF
TGCGCCAGCAGCCAAGACCCGGGTGTCGTAGGCAATGAGCAGTTCTTC
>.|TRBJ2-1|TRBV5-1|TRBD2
CASSLGGTSGGTFF
TGCGCCAGCAGCTTGGGTGGGACTAGCGGGGGTACGTTCTTC
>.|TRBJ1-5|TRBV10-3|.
CAISESLQLNQPQHF
TGTGCCATCAGTGAGTCGTTACAGCTTAATCAGCCCCAGCATTTT
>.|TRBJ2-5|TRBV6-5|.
CASSYSFSDFPGETQYF
TGTGCCAGCAGTTACTCATTCTCGGACTTCCCTGGGGAGACCCAGTACTTC
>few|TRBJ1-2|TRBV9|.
CASSTHDWGGYTF
TGTGCCAGCAGCACCCACGATTGGGGGGGCTACACCTTC
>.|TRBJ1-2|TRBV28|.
CASSLSSPVYGYTF
TGTGCCAGCAGTTTGAGCTCCCCGGTCTATGGCTACACCTTC
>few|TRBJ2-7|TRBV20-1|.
CSAILPGRHLYEQYF
TGCAGTGCGATCCTACCGGGCCGGCATCTCTACGAGCAGTACTTC
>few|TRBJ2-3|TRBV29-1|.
CSVGYTTGADTQYF
TGCAGCGTTGGATACACCACGGGAGCAGATACGCAGTATTTT
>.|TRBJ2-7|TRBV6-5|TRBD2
CASSPVGGESSYEQYF
TGTGCCAGCAGCCCCGTGGGAGGGGAGAGCTCCTACGAGCAGTACTTC
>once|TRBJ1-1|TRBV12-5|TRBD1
CAGTGGTEAFF
TGTGCCGGTACAGGGGGCACTGAAGCTTTCTTT
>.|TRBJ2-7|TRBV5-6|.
CASSLDGQGSNEQYF
TGTGCCAGCAGCTTGGATGGGCAGGGGTCCAACGAGCAGTACTTC
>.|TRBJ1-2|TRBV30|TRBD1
CARDRESPGYGYTF
TGTGCCCGGGACAGGGAGTCTCCGGGCTATGGCTACACCTTC
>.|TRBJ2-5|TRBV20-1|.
CSAGTVQETQYF
TGCAGCGCAGGGACGGTCCAAGAGACCCAGTACTTC
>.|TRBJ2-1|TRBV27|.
CASSPGGGRYNEQFF
TGTGCCAGCAGTCCTGGTGGGGGGCGGTACAATGAGCAGTTCTTC
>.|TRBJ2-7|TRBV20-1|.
CSAREFSGTFGEQYF
TGCAGTGCTAGAGAGTTTTCTGGGACCTTTGGGGAGCAGTACTTC
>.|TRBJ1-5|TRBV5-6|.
CASSLGTLGPQHF
TGTGCCAGCAGCTTGGGGACCCTAGGGCCCCAGCATTTT
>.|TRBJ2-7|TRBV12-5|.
CASGLVHTDEQYF
TGTGCTAGTGGTTTGGTACACACGGACGAGCAGTACTTC
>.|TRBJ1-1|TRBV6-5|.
CASSSWRYNTEAFF
TGTGCCAGCAGTTCGTGGCGGTATAACACTGAAGCTTTCTTT
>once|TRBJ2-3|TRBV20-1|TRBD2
CSASGGYPTDTQYF
TGCAGTGCTAGCGGGGGGTATCCCACAGATACGCAGTATTTT
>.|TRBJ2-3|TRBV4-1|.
CASSPMEGGRADTQYF
TGCGCCAGCAGTCCGATGGAAGGAGGCCGGGCAGATACGCAGTATTTT
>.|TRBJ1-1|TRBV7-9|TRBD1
CASSSGAGGVWTEAFF
TGTGCCAGCAGCTCGGGAGCAGGGGGCGTGTGGACTGAAGCTTTCTTT
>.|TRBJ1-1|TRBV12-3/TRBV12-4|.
CATRRGGNTEAFF
TGTGCCACTAGACGAGGGGGGAACACTGAAGCTTTCTTT
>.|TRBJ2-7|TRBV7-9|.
CASVGATSRYEQYF
TGTGCCAGCGTTGGTGCGACGAGCAGGTACGAGCAGTACTTC
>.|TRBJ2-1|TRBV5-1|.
CASSQGLGRGNEQFF
TGCGCCAGCAGCCAAGGACTGGGGCGGGGCAATGAGCAGTTCTTC
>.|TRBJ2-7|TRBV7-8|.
CASSLGYGGDEQYF
TGTGCCAGCAGCTTAGGTTACGGGGGCGACGAGCAGTACTTC
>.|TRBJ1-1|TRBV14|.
CASSQIGQVNTEAFF
TGTGCCAGCAGCCAGATCGGACAAGTGAACACTGAAGCTTTCTTT
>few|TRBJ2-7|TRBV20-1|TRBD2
CSASPTSGGLEQYF
TGCAGTGCTAGCCCGACTAGCGGGGGGCTGGAGCAGTACTTC
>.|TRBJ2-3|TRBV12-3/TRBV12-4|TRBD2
CASSFGTSERDTQYF
TGTGCCAGCAGTTTCGGGACTAGCGAACGGGATACGCAGTATTTT
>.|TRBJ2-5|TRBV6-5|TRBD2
CASRRTSGGNQETQYF
TGTGCCAGCAGGAGGACTAGCGGGGGGAACCAAGAGACCCAGTACTTC